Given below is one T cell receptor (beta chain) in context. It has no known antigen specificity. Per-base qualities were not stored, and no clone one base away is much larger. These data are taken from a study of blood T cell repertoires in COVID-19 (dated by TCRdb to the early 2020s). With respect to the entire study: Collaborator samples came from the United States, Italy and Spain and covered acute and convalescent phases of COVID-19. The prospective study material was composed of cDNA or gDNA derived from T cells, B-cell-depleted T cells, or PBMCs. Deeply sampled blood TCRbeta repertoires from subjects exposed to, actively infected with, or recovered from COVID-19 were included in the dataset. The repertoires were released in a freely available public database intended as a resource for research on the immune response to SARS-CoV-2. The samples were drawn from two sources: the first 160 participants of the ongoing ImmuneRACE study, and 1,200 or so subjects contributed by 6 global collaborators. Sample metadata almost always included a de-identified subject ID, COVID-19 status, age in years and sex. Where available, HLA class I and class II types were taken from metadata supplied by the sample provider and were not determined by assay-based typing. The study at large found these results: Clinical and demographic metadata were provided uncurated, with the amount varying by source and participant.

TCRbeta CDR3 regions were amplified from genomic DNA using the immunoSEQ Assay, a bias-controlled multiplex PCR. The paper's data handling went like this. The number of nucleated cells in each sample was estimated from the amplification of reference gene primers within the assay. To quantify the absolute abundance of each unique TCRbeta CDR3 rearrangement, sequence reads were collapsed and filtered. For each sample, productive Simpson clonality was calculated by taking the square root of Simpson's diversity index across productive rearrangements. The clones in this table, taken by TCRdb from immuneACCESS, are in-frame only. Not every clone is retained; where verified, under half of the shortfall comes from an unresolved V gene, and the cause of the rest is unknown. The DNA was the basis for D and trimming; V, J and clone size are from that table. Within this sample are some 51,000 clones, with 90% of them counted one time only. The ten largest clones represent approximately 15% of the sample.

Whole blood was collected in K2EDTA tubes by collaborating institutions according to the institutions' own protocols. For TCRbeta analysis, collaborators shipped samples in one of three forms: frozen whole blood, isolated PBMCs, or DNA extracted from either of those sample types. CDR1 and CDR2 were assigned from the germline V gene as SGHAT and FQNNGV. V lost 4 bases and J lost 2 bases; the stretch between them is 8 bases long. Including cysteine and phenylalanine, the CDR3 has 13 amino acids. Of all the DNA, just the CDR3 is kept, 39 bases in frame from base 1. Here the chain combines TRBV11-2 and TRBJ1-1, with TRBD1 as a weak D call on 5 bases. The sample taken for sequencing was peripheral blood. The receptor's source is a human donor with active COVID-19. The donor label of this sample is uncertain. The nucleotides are TGTGCCAGCAGCTCCCAGGGTAACACTGAAGCTTTCTTT. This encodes CASSSQGNTEAFF.